This entry lists 10 T cell receptor beta chains sequenced from one sample in a study of post-analysis software for immune sequencing data. Study results and limitations: Comparison of patients with controls showed 4 to 6 TRBV segments more frequent in patients, TRBV5-6, TRBV5-1 and TRBV20-1 among them.

Unique molecular identifiers tagged the TCR beta cDNA libraries. From the PCR reads, TCRdb called clonotypes with MiXCR, one entry per CDR3 protein. This sample has 700,000 to 900,000 distinct CDR3 sequences, with more than 45% found just once. Their antigens remain unidentified. Sequences were obtained from blood. These receptors originate from a girl aged 5-17 years with multiple sclerosis.

This clonotype was seen repeatedly, ten times or more. V usage is TRBV4-2 and J usage is TRBJ2-7; 10 bases agree with TRBD2. CDR3 length: 16 amino acids. Looked up from germline, CDR1 is LGHNA and CDR2 is YNFKEQ. J lost 1 base, V lost 0 bases, and 3 bases had no gene match. CDR3: CASSQDQLAGSYEQYF. The CDR3 DNA is TGTGCCAGCAGCCAAGATCAACTAGCGGGATCCTACGAGCAGTACTTC.

V gene TRBV20-1 combines with J gene TRBJ1-4; D is unclear. Germline loops: CDR1 DFQATT, CDR2 SNEGSKA (reference sequence). The ends were cut back, 6 bases at V and 3 bases at J, with 17 bases in the middle. CDR3 length: 15 residues. DNA for the CDR3: TGCAGTGCCAGTCCCCTTGGGGAATCTAATGAAAAACTGTTTTTT. It encodes CSASPLGESNEKLFF.

This rearrangement joins TRBV12-3 or TRBV12-4 to TRBJ2-1; TRBD2 matches at 10 bases. The J segment lost 6 bases and the V segment lost 5 bases, leaving 7 bases of the junction unmatched. The CDR3 loop spans 15 amino acids. The CDR3 loop is CASSPAGLAVNEQFF. The CDR3 nucleotides are TGTGCCAGCAGTCCAGCCGGACTAGCGGTCAATGAGCAGTTCTTC.

This clonotype has just a few counts. The chain has TRBV5-1 and TRBJ2-4, with 8 nucleotides matching TRBD2. The better agreement between TRBJ2-7 and the DNA end casts doubt on the J call. Germline V CDR1 and CDR2: SGHRS, YFSETQ. This CDR3 is 15 amino acids long. Here the CDR3 reads CASSLNLAGGYEQYF. CDR3 DNA: TGCGCCAGCAGCTTAAACCTAGCGGGTGGCTACGAGCAGTACTTC.

This clonotype has only a few counts. The chain couples TRBV2 to TRBJ2-7; 8 nucleotides match TRBD1. This CDR3 contains 13 residues. The germline CDR1 and CDR2 sequences are SNHLY and FYNNEI. The trim removed 8 bases at V and 3 bases at J, leaving 6 bases unmatched. The CDR3 nucleotides read TGTGCCAGCGAGACAGGGGATATCTACGAGCAGTACTTC. Amino acid sequence: CASETGDIYEQYF.

The chain has TRBV28 and TRBJ2-3, with TRBD1 identical over 11 bases. The CDR3 contains 15 residues. Germline V lookup: CDR1 MDHEN, CDR2 SYDVKM. Unmatched junction bases numbered 6, after V lost 5 bases and J lost 5 bases. As DNA, the CDR3 is TGTGCCAGCAGTCTGGACAGGGGGCCGGTAGATACGCAGTATTTT. As protein: CASSLDRGPVDTQYF.

This chain connects TRBV4-3 to TRBJ2-5; D is possibly TRBD2 (6 bases). The J call may not be correct, given that the DNA end is closer to TRBJ2-7. Germline V gene data show CDR1 as LGHNA and CDR2 as YSLEER. CDR3 size: 13 residues. The CDR3 region has the DNA TGCGCCAGCAGCCCCTATAGCGGTTACGAGCAGTACTTC. It yields the protein CASSPYSGYEQYF.

This sequence joins TRBV3-1 and TRBJ2-7; weak D call: TRBD2 (7 bases). V lost 0 bases, J lost 2 bases, and 14 bases lay in between. Germline CDR1 reads LGHDT; CDR2 reads YNNKEL (reference sequence). The CDR3 runs to 16 residues. The CDR3 sequence is CASSQDRGGGAYEQYF. In DNA form, the CDR3 reads TGTGCCAGCAGCCAAGATAGAGGAGGGGGGGCCTACGAGCAGTACTTC.

The gene calls are TRBV29-1 and TRBJ2-5; the D gene is possibly TRBD1 (5 bases). The V gene lost 3 bases and the J gene lost 2 bases, with 13 bases spanning the gap. The CDR3 consists of 14 residues. The V gene's germline CDR1 is SQVTM and CDR2 ANQGSEA. The CDR3 DNA is TGCAGCGTTGACAGGGATGGTTGGCAAGAGACCCAGTACTTC. Amino acids: CSVDRDGWQETQYF.

The rearrangement uses TRBV6-1 and TRBJ2-7; no definite D call. The CDR3 has 14 residues. Germline assignment: CDR1 MNHNS and CDR2 SASEGT. The V gene lost 7 bases and the J gene lost 2 bases, with 15 bases spanning the gap. The CDR3 loop is CASTPKPIAYEQYF. The CDR3 nucleotides read TGTGCCAGCACCCCAAAACCCATTGCCTACGAGCAGTACTTC.